The sequence of this T cell receptor (beta chain) was determined in a study of cytomegalovirus exposure and HLA in healthy donors. This clone was picked up a small number of times. Its antigen is still unknown. The study, taken as a whole, reports: Presence/absence analyses treated sequencing depth as roughly uniform across donors. The classifier was said to identify cytomegalovirus status with high specificity and sensitivity.

Primers for the PCR totalled 60 Vbeta and 13 Jbeta. Profiling relied on immunoSEQ multiplex PCR, and the TCRdb table lists in-frame clones only, not all of them. The data hold about 36,000 clones, with over 40% observed a single time. Material: PBMCs. This clonotype was obtained from a woman aged 35 to 49 in good health and CMV-seropositive.

The CDR3 protein is CASSLGSGQETQYF. For the CDR3, the DNA is TGTGCCAGCAGCTTAGGTTCGGGTCAAGAGACCCAGTACTTC. The chain uses TRBV7-2 and TRBJ2-5; D uncertain. The CDR3 totals 14 residues. Germline V gene lookup returns CDR1 SGHTA and CDR2 FQGNSA. V was trimmed by 1 base and J by 2 bases, leaving 8 bases between them.